Given below is one T cell receptor beta chain in context. Its specificity is not known. In the PCR, 60 Vbeta and 13 Jbeta primers were used. TCRdb's copy holds only in-frame clones and misses some; the assay was immunoSEQ multiplex PCR. The data show 100,000 to 150,000 clones, roughly 80% seen once. This CDR3 contains 18 residues. Germline CDR1 is MGHDK and CDR2 is SYGVNS. Trimming removed 1 base from V and 6 bases from J; junction bases left unmatched: 13. The source of the sample is a study of cytomegalovirus exposure and HLA in healthy donors. Study-level results: Indistinguishable V segments, including TRBV6-2 and TRBV6-3, were excluded. It was in a later analysis that TCR association rates were seen to vary by HLA locus, highest for DRB1 and lowest for HLA-C. Usually a TCR sequence was rare, but some public TCRs were found in many donors. In a later analysis, V- and J-gene trimming of beta chains associated with a DCLRE1C missense variant, replicated independently.

This clonotype originated in a female donor in good health and CMV-seronegative. This chain uses TRBV25-1 with TRBJ2-1, with 9 nucleotides matching TRBD2. The sequenced sample consisted of PBMCs. The DNA of the CDR3 is TGTGCCAGCAGTGAATCGGGCCAGGGAGCTAGCGGGACCAATGAGCAGTTCTTC. This gives the protein CASSESGQGASGTNEQFF.